One TCR delta chain is described in this entry. Its binding antigen is unknown. Base qualities were left out, and no much larger clone turns up one base away. Thymic samples were depleted of alphabeta T cells, then CD3+ TCRVdelta1+ TCRVdelta2- thymocytes were FACS-sorted. Sorted Vdelta1+ thymocyte purity ranged from about 96% to 99.6%. The thymic specimens were obtained from several paediatric patients who were undergoing corrective cardiac surgery and ranged in age from about 5 days to 17 months. Thymic tissue was dispersed, and mononuclear cells were isolated on a Histopaque-1077 density gradient. For staining, the antibodies used were anti-TCRVdelta1 clone TS8.2, anti-TCRVdelta2 clone B6, anti-CD3 clone HIT3a and anti-TCRalphabeta clone IP26. For CDR1 and CDR2, the germline V gene lists TSWWSYY and QGS. At the junction V is shortened by 2 bases and J by 0 bases, with 31 bases in between. Including the terminal cysteine and phenylalanine, the CDR3 comprises 22 residues. Just CDR3 DNA is preserved here, 66 bases in frame from base 1.

The sample is drawn from a study of Vδ1+ human thymocytes listed by TCRdb under 2018. Regarding the complete study: mRNA-level TRG and TRD CDR3 repertoires of highly purified Vdelta1+ thymocytes from young children were characterised as a data resource. Validation of the multiplex-based CDR3 amplicon strategy against 5'RACE-based CDR3 amplicon generation methods had been performed previously.

RNA extraction was performed with the RNeasy mini kit, and reverse transcription was done with Superscript III. CDR3 amplicons were generated by multiplex PCR with pooled V-gene forward primers and a constant-region reverse primer carrying Illumina adaptor overhangs. After gel purification, the amplicons were indexed with Nextera index primers during about 8 additional PCR cycles and then purified using AMPure XP beads. The libraries were sequenced on an Illumina MiSeq using paired-end 250 bp reads, dual indexing and an approximately 20% PhiX spike-in. In the paper's pipeline: FastQC was used to check read quality, and ea-utils fastq-join was used to merge TRG read pairs. IMGT/HighV-QUEST was used to annotate the sequences, only productive sequences with an unambiguous V-gene assignment were kept, and clonotypes were defined as sequences sharing an identical CDR3 sequence. For downstream analysis, the tools were VDJtools 1.1.1, tcR 2.2.3, Treemap and vegan Shannon diversity in R 3.4.4. After TCRdb called clones again from the public reads with CATT, rows with identical DNA were merged. In this record, the V and J calls reflect TCRdb's handling and not the investigators' own analysis. This sample has roughly 55,000 delta-chain clones in its table, and about 15% of those were observed once. The top ten hold about 0.5% of the sample.

Study-wide findings and limitations: Numerous TRG clonotypes were shared among donors (up to about 7x10^3), while TRD repertoires were essentially private (a maximum of roughly 100 shared). Despite high sort purity, 20% to 25% of thymic TRD sequences were Vdelta2 (and few Vdelta3), unlike peripheral blood Vdelta1+ controls. In contrast to oligoclonal peripheral blood repertoires, thymic TRG and TRD repertoires appeared to be highly polyclonal with Gaussian CDR3 length distributions. The authors advised highly purified populations and single-cell validation, since unexpected Vdelta2 sequences could cause misinterpretation of bulk repertoire data. Because no clustering by age or sex was observed, donors were not stratified by these variables in the analyses.

The receptor's source is a boy under three years old who had congenital heart surgery. The sample was Vdelta1+ gamma-delta thymocytes from the thymus. The cell subset or site label, as the study defines it: FACS-sorted CD3+ TCRalphabeta- TCRVdelta1+ TCRVdelta2- thymocytes. The V and J genes are TRDV1 and TRDJ1; D gene: possibly TRDD3, on 9 matching bases. The nucleotide sequence is given as TGTGCTCTTGGGGAATCTCTCCTTCCTAACTGGGGGAGCCCCGAGTACACCGATAAACTCATCTTT. This encodes CALGESLLPNWGSPEYTDKLIF.